This TCR beta chain was documented in a study of cytomegalovirus exposure and HLA in healthy donors. Repertoires were generated with immunoSEQ multiplex PCR, while TCRdb's copy carries only in-frame clones and drops some. The table records roughly 140,000 clones, roughly nine tenths of them present only once. Trimming took 1 base from V and 9 from J; bases not matched to a gene: 11. This CDR3 has 16 amino acids. The germline gives CDR1 MNHEY, CDR2 SVGAGI. Remarks on this clone: Its target is not known.

Regarding the study as a whole: Reports showed the classifier diagnosing cytomegalovirus status with high specificity and sensitivity.

The specimen was PBMCs. The V call is TRBV6-5, the J call TRBJ2-1, with 8 bases identical to TRBD2. The receptor was derived from a young woman in good health and CMV-seropositive. This chain's CDR3 is CASSYLAGTSVGEQFF. As DNA, the CDR3 is TGTGCCAGCAGTTACTTAGCCGGGACTAGTGTGGGTGAGCAGTTCTTC.